Listed here are 27 T cell receptor beta chains from one sample, sequenced in a study of T-cell reconstitution after alpha-beta-depleted transplantation in children. Molecular barcoding with unique molecular identifiers was used for the TCRbeta library. TCRdb re-called the PCR reads through MiXCR, storing one row per CDR3 protein. The table includes about 540,000 distinct CDR3 sequences, roughly 18% detected once. Sequencing used PBMCs from the stem cell graft donor, obtained from the stem cell graft. All receptors derive from a human donor who donated a stem cell graft to a child with acute lymphoblastic leukemia.

This clonotype turned up a few times. V and J are TRBV2 and TRBJ2-3; 7 bases match TRBD1. The CDR3 runs to 14 residues. J gave up 6 bases and V 6 bases, and 9 bases lay outside the gene matches. The germline V gene encodes CDR1 SNHLY and CDR2 FYNNEI. CDR3 nucleotides: TGTGCCAGCAGCGAGGGACAGTCTTTTGATACGCAGTATTTT. Translation: CASSEGQSFDTQYF.

This clonotype was recorded a few times. The rearrangement links TRBV12-3 or TRBV12-4 to TRBJ2-2; D gene ambiguous. This CDR3 is built from 12 residues. V was clipped by 5 bases and J by 11 bases, with 12 bases between them. CDR3 in DNA: TGTGCCAGCAGTCCGCATTCGAGAGAGCTGTTTTTT. This translates into CASSPHSRELFF.

This clonotype was observed a handful of times. This CDR3 is CASNPETGALSYTF. CDR3 DNA: TGTGCCAGCAACCCCGAAACAGGGGCGTTGAGCTACACCTTC. The chain carries TRBV9 and TRBJ1-2; 7 nucleotides agree with TRBD1. The CDR3 runs 14 residues. Germline CDR1 SGDLS, CDR2 YYNGEE. V lost 6 bases, J lost 9 bases, and 14 bases stayed unmatched.

This chain joins TRBV10-3 and TRBJ2-3; D remains unclear. Per the germline V gene, CDR1 is ENHRY and CDR2 is SYGVKD. V shed 4 bases and J shed 6 bases, with 14 bases lying between them. The CDR3 has 14 residues. CDR3 amino acids: CAISARDSPDTQYF. In DNA, the CDR3 is TGTGCCATCAGTGCCCGAGATAGCCCCGATACGCAGTATTTT.

This clonotype was seen only a few times. The chain employs TRBV23-1 and TRBJ2-1; TRBD2 is a possible D gene (6 bases). TRBV23-1 is noted as an ORF with a role that remains uncertain. Trimming removed 2 bases at V and 7 bases at J, with 18 bases between. The CDR3 contains 16 residues. The CDR3 sequence is CASSQVVIGGPNEQFF. CDR3 coding DNA: TGCGCCAGCAGTCAAGTAGTCATCGGGGGACCGAATGAGCAGTTCTTC.

This clonotype was found once. The chain combines TRBV7-9 with TRBJ2-2; 7 positions match TRBD1. The germline V gene encodes CDR1 SEHNR and CDR2 FQNEAQ (reference sequence). The CDR3 contains 13 residues. CDR3 bases: TGTGGCCAGGGACAGCTTAACACCGGGGAGCTGTTTTTT. Translating gives CGQGQLNTGELFF. Based on the CDR3 plus reference TRBV7-9 and TRBJ2-2, the full variable domain is DTGVSQNPRHKITKRGQNVTFRCDPISEHNRLYWYRQTLGQGPEFLTYFQNEAQLEKSRLLSDRFSAERPKGSFSTLEIQRTEQGDSAMYLCGQGQLNTGELFFGEGSRLTVL.

Points on this clonotype: A much larger clone lies one base from this, so it may be a read error. V gene TRBV4-1 combines with J gene TRBJ2-7; tentative D call: TRBD2 (6 bases). The CDR3 runs 14 residues. V lost 1 base and J lost 2, with 9 bases in between. Germline CDR1 reads MGHRA; CDR2 reads YSYEKL. The CDR3 sequence: CASSQVGGTYEQYF. Written as DNA, the CDR3 is TGCGCCAGCAGCCAAGTCGGAGGGACCTACGAGCAGTACTTC.

The chain employs TRBV5-5 and TRBJ2-2; D gene unclear. Trimming pared 4 bases from V and 5 bases from J, leaving 15 bases between. This CDR3 is built from 15 residues. Germline V CDR1 and CDR2: SGHKS, YYEKEE (reference sequence). In nucleotides, the CDR3 is TGTGCCAGCAGCCTTGTAGAGGTCGGAACCGGGGAGCTGTTTTTT. Translating it yields CASSLVEVGTGELFF.

This clonotype was picked up a small number of times. The chain joins TRBV4-1 to TRBJ2-1, with D perhaps TRBD2 (5 bases). The CDR3 is 14 amino acids. V was cut by 3 bases and J by 6 bases, with 12 bases left in between. CDR1 MGHRA and CDR2 YSYEKL come from the germline V gene. The CDR3 region has the DNA TGCGCCAGCAGCCAGGCTCTAGCATCCAATGAGCAGTTCTTC. Translation: CASSQALASNEQFF.

The chain joins TRBV7-2 to TRBJ2-3; unclear D gene. Trimming pared 5 bases from V and 3 bases from J, leaving 12 bases between. CDR1 and CDR2 (germline): SGHTA, FQGNSA. The length of the CDR3 is 14 residues. CDR3 amino acids: CASSEYLRTDTQYF. CDR3 DNA sequence: TGTGCCAGCAGCGAGTATTTGAGGACAGATACGCAGTATTTT.

This clonotype was seen a few times. The chain is built from TRBV19 and TRBJ2-1; D is possibly TRBD2 (6 bases). The CDR3 sequence is 13 residues long. The V and J ends lost 7 bases and 10 bases respectively, with 17 bases between them. Looked up from germline, CDR1 is LNHDA and CDR2 is SQIVND (reference sequence). CDR3 sequence reads: CASNPGGFREQFF. CDR3 bases: TGTGCCAGTAACCCTGGGGGGTTTCGGGAGCAGTTCTTC.

This chain uses TRBV29-1 with TRBJ2-5; D remains unclear. This CDR3 is 14 amino acids long. V lost 6 bases to trimming and J lost 9 bases, with 23 bases between them. Germline-derived CDR1 and CDR2 are SQVTM and ANQGSEA. CDR3 loop: CSVLLGAGDLAQYF. CDR3 bases: TGCAGCGTACTTTTGGGTGCTGGGGATTTAGCCCAGTACTTC.

This clonotype has just a few counts. The V call is TRBV5-1, the J call TRBJ2-7; 10 bases map to TRBD1. In germline, CDR1 is SGHRS, CDR2 YFSETQ. The CDR3 is 16 amino acids. V dropped 4 bases and J dropped 1; count of bases not matched to a gene: 8. The CDR3 loop is CASSLVGGQGSYEQYF. The CDR3 region has the DNA TGCGCCAGCAGCCTGGTGGGGGGACAGGGGTCCTACGAGCAGTACTTC. Full variable domain (rest looked up from reference TRBV5-1 and TRBJ2-7): KAGVTQTPRYLIKTRGQQVTLSCSPISGHRSVSWYQQTPGQGLQFLFEYFSETQRNKGNFPGRFSGRQFSNSRSEMNVSTLELGDSALYLCASSLVGGQGSYEQYFGPGTRLTVT.

Here the CDR3 reads CASSDERSGHEQYF. The CDR3 nucleotides are TGCGCCAGCAGTGACGAGCGGAGCGGCCACGAGCAGTACTTC. This chain uses TRBV10-2 with TRBJ2-7; maybe TRBD2 (5 bases). CDR1 and CDR2 from the germline V gene are WSHSY and SAAADI. CDR3 length: 14 amino acids. With 3 bases removed from V and 5 bases from J, the gap between germline ends came to 14 bases.

This clonotype was picked up a small number of times. This sequence joins TRBV18 and TRBJ1-1; tentatively, D is TRBD1 (5 bases). The V gene's germline CDR1 is KGHSH and CDR2 LQKENI. Trimming cost V 3 bases and J 5 bases, with 13 bases left between them. This CDR3 region has 14 residues. The CDR3 DNA sequence: TGTGCCAGCTCACCCCGGGGGTGGGGGACTGAAGCTTTCTTT. It codes for CASSPRGWGTEAFF.

V and J are TRBV12-3 or TRBV12-4 and TRBJ2-5, with a tentative D call TRBD1 (6 bases). V was clipped by 5 bases and J by 5 bases, with 18 bases between them. The CDR3 has 15 residues. CDR3 sequence reads: CASSVTTGSRETQYF. CDR3 in DNA: TGTGCCAGCAGTGTCACCACAGGGAGCCGGGAGACCCAGTACTTC.

The V call is TRBV7-9, the J call TRBJ2-1, with 9 nucleotides matching TRBD1. The V gene end was trimmed by 8 bases and the J gene end by 14 bases; junction bases not matched to a gene: 16. This CDR3 has 14 amino acids. Germline V gene data show CDR1 as SEHNR and CDR2 as FQNEAQ (reference sequence). The CDR3: CASPPNTADRGEFF. The CDR3 region has the DNA TGTGCCAGCCCCCCGAACACGGCCGACAGGGGGGAGTTCTTC.

This clonotype occurred a few times. The CDR3 coding sequence is TGTGCCAGCAGCTCGAGGGAGACCTACAATGAGCAGTTCTTC. It yields the protein CASSSRETYNEQFF. V is TRBV12-3 or TRBV12-4 and J is TRBJ2-1; D is perhaps TRBD2 (5 bases). The CDR3 has 14 amino acids. Trimming took off 6 bases at V and 2 bases at J, with 11 bases between the two ends.

Only a few counts were recorded for this clonotype. The chain is built from TRBV5-5 and TRBJ1-5, with a weak D call TRBD1 (5 bases). Germline V gene data show CDR1 as SGHKS and CDR2 as YYEKEE (reference sequence). V dropped 4 bases and J dropped 3 bases, with 11 bases sitting between them. The CDR3 extends over 14 amino acids. The CDR3 is CASSTRQINQPQHF. DNA for the CDR3: TGTGCCAGCAGCACTCGACAGATCAATCAGCCCCAGCATTTT.

This clonotype was recorded only once. The chain couples TRBV6-1 to TRBJ2-7, with 9 bases identical to TRBD1. Losses at the gene ends were 7 bases for V and 3 bases for J; bases not matched to a gene: 4. The CDR3 totals 13 residues. Germline V lookup: CDR1 MNHNS, CDR2 SASEGT. The DNA for the CDR3 is TGTGCCAGCATGACAGGGGGTGGCTACGAGCAGTACTTC. This translates into CASMTGGGYEQYF.

In this sample, this clonotype turned up a few times. The chain carries TRBV6-1 and TRBJ2-3; TRBD1 matches 7 bases. V trimming: 6 bases; J trimming: 0 bases; junction bases outside the gene matches: 9. CDR1 MNHNS and CDR2 SASEGT come from the germline V gene. The CDR3 runs 16 residues. In nucleotides, the CDR3 is TGTGCCAGCAGCGATACTCGGACAGGTAGCACAGATACGCAGTATTTT. Residues: CASSDTRTGSTDTQYF.

This clonotype has only a few counts. The chain combines TRBV4-1 with TRBJ2-7; 8 bases agree with TRBD1. The CDR3 is 15 residues long. The germline CDR1 and CDR2 sequences are MGHRA and YSYEKL. Trimming cost V 1 base and J 5 bases; bases outside gene matches: 7. CDR3 amino acids: CASSQAPGTGNEQYF. For the CDR3, the DNA is TGCGCCAGCAGCCAAGCCCCCGGGACAGGTAACGAGCAGTACTTC.

This clonotype has more than one count but fewer than ten. This sequence joins TRBV20-1 and TRBJ2-5; D unresolved. Germline CDR1 DFQATT, CDR2 SNEGSKA (reference sequence). This CDR3 comprises 12 residues. The V end was cut by 2 bases, the J end by 2 bases, with 6 bases between. The CDR3 nucleotides are TGCAGTGCTAGACCCAGTCAAGAGACCCAGTACTTC. Its protein is CSARPSQETQYF.

The chain couples TRBV15 to TRBJ2-1, with D possibly being TRBD1 (6 bases). The CDR3 length is 13 residues. Trimming stripped 5 bases from V and 6 bases from J, with 11 bases between. Germline V gives CDR1 LNHNV, CDR2 YYDKDF (reference sequence). CDR3 nucleotide sequence: TGTGCCACCAGCGAAGGACAGATCAATGAGCAGTTCTTC. Translation gives CATSEGQINEQFF. The whole variable domain, remainder taken from reference TRBV15 and TRBJ2-1, is DAMVIQNPRYQVTQFGKPVTLSCSQTLNHNVMYWYQQKSSQAPKLLFHYYDKDFNNEADTPDNFQSRRPNTSFCFLDIRSPGLGDTAMYLCATSEGQINEQFFGPGTRLTVL.

This clonotype was detected once. The J gene is TRBJ2-3, the V gene TRBV7-3; no clear D gene. The CDR3 contains 15 residues. V dropped 3 bases and J dropped 3 bases, with 13 bases sitting between them. CDR1 is SGHTA and CDR2 is FQGTGA in the germline V gene. The CDR3 loop reads CASSFGRQLTDTQYF. CDR3 DNA sequence: TGTGCCAGCAGCTTTGGCAGGCAGCTGACAGATACGCAGTATTTT.

There are many counts of this clonotype. The chain combines TRBV4-2 with TRBJ2-7; D perhaps matches TRBD1 (6 bases). Germline CDR1 LGHNA, CDR2 YNFKEQ. This CDR3 spans 16 amino acids. Trimming cost V 0 bases and J 1 base, with 13 bases left between them. The CDR3 loop reads CASSQDWSGDSYEQYF. Written as DNA, the CDR3 is TGTGCCAGCAGCCAAGATTGGTCAGGGGATTCCTACGAGCAGTACTTC.

The chain links TRBV5-1 to TRBJ2-5; D possibly corresponds to TRBD1 (5 bases). CDR1 SGHRS and CDR2 YFSETQ come from the germline V gene. The CDR3 runs 16 residues. Deletions cut 1 base from V and 1 base from J, with 14 bases between. CDR3 sequence (DNA): TGCGCCAGCAGCTTGTTTCAGGGCGCCCTCCAAGAGACCCAGTACTTC. Translating gives CASSLFQGALQETQYF.